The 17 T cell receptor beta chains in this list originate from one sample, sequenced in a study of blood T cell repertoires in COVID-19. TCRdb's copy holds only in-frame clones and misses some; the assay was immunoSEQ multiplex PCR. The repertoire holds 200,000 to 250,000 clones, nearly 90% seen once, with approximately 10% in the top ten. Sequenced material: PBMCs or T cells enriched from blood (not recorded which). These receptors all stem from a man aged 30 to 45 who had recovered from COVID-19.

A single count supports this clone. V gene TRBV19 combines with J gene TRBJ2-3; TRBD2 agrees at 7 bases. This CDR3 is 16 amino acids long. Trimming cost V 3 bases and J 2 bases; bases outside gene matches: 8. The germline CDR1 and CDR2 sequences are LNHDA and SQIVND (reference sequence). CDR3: CASSIESSGLTDTQYF. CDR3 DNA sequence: TGTGCCAGTAGTATCGAGTCTAGCGGACTCACAGATACGCAGTATTTT.

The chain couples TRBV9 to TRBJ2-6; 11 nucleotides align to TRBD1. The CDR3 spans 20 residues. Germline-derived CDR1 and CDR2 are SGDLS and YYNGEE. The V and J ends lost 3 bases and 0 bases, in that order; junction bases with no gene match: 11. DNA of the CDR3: TGTGCCAGCAGCGAAGGGATTGGGACAGGGGGTTCCTCTGGGGCCAACGTCCTGACTTTC. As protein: CASSEGIGTGGSSGANVLTF.

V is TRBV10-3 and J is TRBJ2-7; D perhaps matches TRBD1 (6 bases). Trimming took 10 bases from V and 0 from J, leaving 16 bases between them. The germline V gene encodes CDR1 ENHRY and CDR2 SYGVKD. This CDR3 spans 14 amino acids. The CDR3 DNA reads TGTGCCAGCTGTGGACAGCCTAGCTCCTACGAGCAGTACTTC. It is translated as CASCGQPSSYEQYF.

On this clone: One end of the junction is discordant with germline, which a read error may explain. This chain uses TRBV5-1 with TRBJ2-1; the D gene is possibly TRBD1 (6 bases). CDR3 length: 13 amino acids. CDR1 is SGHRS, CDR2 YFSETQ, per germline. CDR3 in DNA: TGCGCCAGCAGATTGGGGGCTGTAAATGAGCAGTTCTTC. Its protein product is CASRLGAVNEQFF. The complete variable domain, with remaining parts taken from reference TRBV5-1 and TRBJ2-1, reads KAGVTQTPRYLIKTRGQQVTLSCSPISGHRSVSWYQQTPGQGLQFLFEYFSETQRNKGNFPGRFSGRQFSNSRSEMNVSTLELGDSALYLCASRLGAVNEQFFGPGTRLTVL.

CDR3 in amino acids: CASSPGTSHNEQFF. Here the CDR3 DNA reads TGTGCCAGCAGTCCAGGGACTAGCCACAATGAGCAGTTCTTC. The chain carries TRBV28 and TRBJ2-1, with 9 positions matching TRBD2. V shed 5 bases, J shed 5 bases, and the junction held 4 bases outside the gene matches. CDR1 is MDHEN and CDR2 is SYDVKM in the germline V gene. The CDR3 is made up of 14 amino acids. Using reference TRBV28 and TRBJ2-1 for the parts outside the CDR3, the full variable domain is DVKVTQSSRYLVKRTGEKVFLECVQDMDHENMFWYRQDPGLGLRLIYFSYDVKMKEKGDIPEGYSVSREKKERFSLILESASTNQTSMYLCASSPGTSHNEQFFGPGTRLTVL.

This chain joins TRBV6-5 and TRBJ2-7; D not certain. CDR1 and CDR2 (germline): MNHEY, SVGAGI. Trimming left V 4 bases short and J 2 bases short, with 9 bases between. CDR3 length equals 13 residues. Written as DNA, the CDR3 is TGTGCCAGCAGTTTACAGCTTACCTACGAGCAGTACTTC. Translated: CASSLQLTYEQYF.

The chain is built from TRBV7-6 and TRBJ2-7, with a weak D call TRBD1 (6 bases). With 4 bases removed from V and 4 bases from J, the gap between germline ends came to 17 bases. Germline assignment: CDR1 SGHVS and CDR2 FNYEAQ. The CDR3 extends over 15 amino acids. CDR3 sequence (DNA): TGTGCCAGCAGCTCCTCGACAGGCCTTGGGTACGAGCAGTACTTC. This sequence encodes CASSSSTGLGYEQYF.

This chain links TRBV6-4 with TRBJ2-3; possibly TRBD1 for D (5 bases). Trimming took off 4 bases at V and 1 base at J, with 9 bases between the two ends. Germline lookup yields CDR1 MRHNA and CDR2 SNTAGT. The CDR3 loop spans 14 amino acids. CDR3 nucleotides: TGTGCCAGCAGTGGGGGCAGCGGCACAGATACGCAGTATTTT. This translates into CASSGGSGTDTQYF.

CDR3 loop: CASSPYGGGYGYTF. CDR3 nucleotide sequence: TGTGCCAGCAGTCCCTACGGGGGAGGCTATGGCTACACCTTC. This rearrangement joins TRBV6-5 to TRBJ1-2; tentatively, D is TRBD1 (5 bases). The germline V gene encodes CDR1 MNHEY and CDR2 SVGAGI. CDR3 length: 14 amino acids. The ends were cut back, 5 bases at V and 4 bases at J, with 14 bases in the middle.

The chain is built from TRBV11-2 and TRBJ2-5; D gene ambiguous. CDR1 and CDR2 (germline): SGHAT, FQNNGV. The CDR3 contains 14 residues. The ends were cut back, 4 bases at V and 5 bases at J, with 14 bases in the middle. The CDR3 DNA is TGTGCCAGCAGCTCGAACAGCCGAGAGGAGACCCAGTACTTC. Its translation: CASSSNSREETQYF. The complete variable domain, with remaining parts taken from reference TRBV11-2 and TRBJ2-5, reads EAGVAQSPRYKIIEKRQSVAFWCNPISGHATLYWYQQILGQGPKLLIQFQNNGVVDDSQLPKDRFSAERLKGVDSTLKIQPAKLEDSAVYLCASSSNSREETQYFGPGTRLLVL.

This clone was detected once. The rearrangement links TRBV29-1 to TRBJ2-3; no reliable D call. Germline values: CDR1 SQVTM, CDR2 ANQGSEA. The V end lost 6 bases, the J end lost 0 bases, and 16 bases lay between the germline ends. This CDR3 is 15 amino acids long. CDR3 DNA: TGCAGCGTCGGATTGAGACTCCAAAGCACAGATACGCAGTATTTT. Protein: CSVGLRLQSTDTQYF.

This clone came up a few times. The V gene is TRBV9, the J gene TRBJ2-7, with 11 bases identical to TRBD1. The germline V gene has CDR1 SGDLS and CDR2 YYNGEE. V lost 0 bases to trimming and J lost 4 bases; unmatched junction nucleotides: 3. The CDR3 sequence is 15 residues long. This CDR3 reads CASSVGGTGGYEQYF. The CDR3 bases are TGTGCCAGCAGCGTAGGAGGGACAGGGGGATACGAGCAGTACTTC. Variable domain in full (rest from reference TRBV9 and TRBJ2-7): DSGVTQTPKHLITATGQRVTLRCSPRSGDLSVYWYQQSLDQGLQFLIQYYNGEERAKGNILERFSAQQFPDLHSELNLSSLELGDSALYFCASSVGGTGGYEQYFGPGTRLTVT.

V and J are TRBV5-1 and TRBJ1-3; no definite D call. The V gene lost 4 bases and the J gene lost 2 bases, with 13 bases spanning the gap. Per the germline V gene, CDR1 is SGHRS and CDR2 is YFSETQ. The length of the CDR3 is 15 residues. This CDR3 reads CASSREGRAGNTIYF. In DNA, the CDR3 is TGCGCCAGCAGCAGGGAGGGTCGCGCTGGAAACACCATATATTTT.

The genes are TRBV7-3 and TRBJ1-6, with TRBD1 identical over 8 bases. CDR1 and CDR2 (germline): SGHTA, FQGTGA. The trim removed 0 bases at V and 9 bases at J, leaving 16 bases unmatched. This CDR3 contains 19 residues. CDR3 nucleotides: TGTGCCAGCAGCTTAACTGGTGCCAACTCACAGGGGGGGGGTTCACCCCTCCACTTT. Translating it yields CASSLTGANSQGGGSPLHF.

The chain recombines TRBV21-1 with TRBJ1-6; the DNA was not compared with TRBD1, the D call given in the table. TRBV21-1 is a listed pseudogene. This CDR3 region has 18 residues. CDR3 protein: CASSKRRGDRARRSPLHF. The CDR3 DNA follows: TGTGCCAGCAGCAAACGGCGGGGGGACAGGGCGAGAAGGTCACCCCTCCACTTT.

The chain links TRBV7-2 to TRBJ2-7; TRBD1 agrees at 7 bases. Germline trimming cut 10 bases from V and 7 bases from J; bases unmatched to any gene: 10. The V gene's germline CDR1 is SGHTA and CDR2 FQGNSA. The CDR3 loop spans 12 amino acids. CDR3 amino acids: CATRQGPEEQYF. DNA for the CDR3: TGTGCCACTCGACAGGGTCCAGAGGAGCAGTACTTC.

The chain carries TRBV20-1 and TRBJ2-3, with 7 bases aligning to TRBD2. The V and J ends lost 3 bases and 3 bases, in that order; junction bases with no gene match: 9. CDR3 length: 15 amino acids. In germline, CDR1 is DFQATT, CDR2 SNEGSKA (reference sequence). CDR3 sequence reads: CSASRSGIVTDTQYF. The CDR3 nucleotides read TGCAGTGCTAGTAGAAGCGGGATAGTGACAGATACGCAGTATTTT.